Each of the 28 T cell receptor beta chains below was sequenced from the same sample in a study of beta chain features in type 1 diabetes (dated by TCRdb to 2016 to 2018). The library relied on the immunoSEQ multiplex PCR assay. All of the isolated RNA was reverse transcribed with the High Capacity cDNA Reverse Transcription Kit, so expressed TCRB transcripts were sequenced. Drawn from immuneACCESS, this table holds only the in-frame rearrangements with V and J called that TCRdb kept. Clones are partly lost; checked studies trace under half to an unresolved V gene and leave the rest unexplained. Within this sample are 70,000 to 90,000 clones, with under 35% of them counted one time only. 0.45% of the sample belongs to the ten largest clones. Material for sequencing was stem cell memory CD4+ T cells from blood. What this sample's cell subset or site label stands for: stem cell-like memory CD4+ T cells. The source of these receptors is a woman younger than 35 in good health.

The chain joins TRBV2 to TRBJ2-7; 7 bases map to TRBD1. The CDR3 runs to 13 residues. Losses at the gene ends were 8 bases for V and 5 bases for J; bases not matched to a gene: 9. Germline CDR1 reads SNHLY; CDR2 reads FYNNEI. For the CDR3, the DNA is TGTGCCAGCGCTGACAGGGAATTCGACGAGCAGTACTTC. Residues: CASADREFDEQYF.

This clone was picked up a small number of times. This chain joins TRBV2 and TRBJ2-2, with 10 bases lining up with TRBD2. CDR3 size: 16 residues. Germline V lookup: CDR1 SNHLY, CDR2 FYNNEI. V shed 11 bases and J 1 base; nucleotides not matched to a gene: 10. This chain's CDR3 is CASSGTSVQNTGELFF. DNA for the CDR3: TGTGCCTCCTCCGGGACTAGCGTCCAGAACACCGGGGAGCTGTTTTTT.

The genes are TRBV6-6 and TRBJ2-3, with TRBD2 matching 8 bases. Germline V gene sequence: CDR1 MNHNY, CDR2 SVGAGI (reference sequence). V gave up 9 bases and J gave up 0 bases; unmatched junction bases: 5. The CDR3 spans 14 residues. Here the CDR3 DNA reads TGTGCCAGTCTAAGCGGGGGCAGCACAGATACGCAGTATTTT. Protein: CASLSGGSTDTQYF.

The CDR3 sequence: CASTGIGTGSSSEQYF. As DNA, the CDR3 is TGTGCCAGTACTGGGATTGGGACAGGGTCTTCCAGCGAGCAGTACTTC. This rearrangement joins TRBV19 to TRBJ2-7; the match to TRBD1 covers 9 bases. This CDR3 has 16 amino acids. Per the germline V gene, CDR1 is LNHDA and CDR2 is SQIVND (reference sequence). Trimming at V came to 7 bases and at J to 6 bases, leaving 16 bases not matched to a gene.

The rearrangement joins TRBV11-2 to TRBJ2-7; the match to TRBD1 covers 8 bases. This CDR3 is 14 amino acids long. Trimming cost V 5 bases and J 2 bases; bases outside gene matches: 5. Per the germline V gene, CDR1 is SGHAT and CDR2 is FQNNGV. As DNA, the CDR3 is TGTGCCAGCAGCCGGGACAGGCCAACCTACGAGCAGTACTTC. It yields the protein CASSRDRPTYEQYF.

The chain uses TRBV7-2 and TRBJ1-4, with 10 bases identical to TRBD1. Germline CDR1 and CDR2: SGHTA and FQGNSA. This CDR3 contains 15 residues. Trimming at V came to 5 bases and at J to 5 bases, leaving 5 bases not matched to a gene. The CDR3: CASSPRQGANEKLFF. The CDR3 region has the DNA TGTGCCAGCAGCCCCCGACAGGGGGCGAATGAAAAACTGTTTTTT.

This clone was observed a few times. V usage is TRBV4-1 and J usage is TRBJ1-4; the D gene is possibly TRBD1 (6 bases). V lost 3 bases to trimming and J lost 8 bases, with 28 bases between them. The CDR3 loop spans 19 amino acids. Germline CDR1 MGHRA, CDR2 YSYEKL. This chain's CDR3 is CASSHPMGDTDLFREKLFF. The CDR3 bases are TGCGCCAGCAGCCATCCTATGGGGGACACGGACCTTTTTCGAGAAAAACTGTTTTTT.

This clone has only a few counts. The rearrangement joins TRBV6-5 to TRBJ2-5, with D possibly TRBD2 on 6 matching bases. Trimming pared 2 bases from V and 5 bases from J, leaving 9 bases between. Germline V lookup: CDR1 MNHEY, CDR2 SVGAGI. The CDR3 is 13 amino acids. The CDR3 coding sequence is TGTGCCAGCAGTTACGGGCTAGCGGAGACCCAGTACTTC. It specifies CASSYGLAETQYF.

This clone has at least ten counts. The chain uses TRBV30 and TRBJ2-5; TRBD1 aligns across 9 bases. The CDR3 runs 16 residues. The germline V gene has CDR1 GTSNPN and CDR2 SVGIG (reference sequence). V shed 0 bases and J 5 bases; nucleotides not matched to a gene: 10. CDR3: CAWSVAGQGMDETQYF. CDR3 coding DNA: TGTGCCTGGAGTGTAGCAGGACAGGGGATGGATGAGACCCAGTACTTC.

CDR3 nucleotides: TGTGCCAGCAGCCCTTCGGCGGCTAGGTCCTATTACAATGAGCAGTTCTTC. Its protein is CASSPSAARSYYNEQFF. V usage is TRBV13 and J usage is TRBJ2-1; D gene uncertain. CDR1 and CDR2 from the germline V gene are PRHDT and FYEKMQ (reference sequence). This CDR3 comprises 17 residues. V shed 5 bases and J shed 4 bases, with 21 bases lying between them.

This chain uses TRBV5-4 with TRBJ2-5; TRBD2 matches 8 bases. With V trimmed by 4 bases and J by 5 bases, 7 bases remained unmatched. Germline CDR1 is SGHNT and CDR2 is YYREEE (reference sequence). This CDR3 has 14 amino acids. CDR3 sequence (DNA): TGTGCCAGCAGCCAGGGACTAGGCGAGGAGACCCAGTACTTC. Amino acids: CASSQGLGEETQYF.

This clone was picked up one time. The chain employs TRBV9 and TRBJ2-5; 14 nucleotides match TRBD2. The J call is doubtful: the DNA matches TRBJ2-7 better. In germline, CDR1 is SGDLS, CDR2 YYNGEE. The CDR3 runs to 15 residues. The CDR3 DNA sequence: TGTGCCAGCAGCGTGGGACTAGCGGGAGTGGACGAGCAGTACTTC. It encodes CASSVGLAGVDEQYF.

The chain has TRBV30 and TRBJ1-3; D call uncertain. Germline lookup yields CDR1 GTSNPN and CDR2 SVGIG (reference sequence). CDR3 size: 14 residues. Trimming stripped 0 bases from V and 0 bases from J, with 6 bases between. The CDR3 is CAWSVTVSGNTIYF. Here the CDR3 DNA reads TGTGCCTGGAGTGTAACAGTCTCTGGAAACACCATATATTTT.

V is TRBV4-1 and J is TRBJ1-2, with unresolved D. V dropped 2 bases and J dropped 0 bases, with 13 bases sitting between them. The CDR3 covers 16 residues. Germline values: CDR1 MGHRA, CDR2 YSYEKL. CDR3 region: CASSQTAGYTNYGYTF. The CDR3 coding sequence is TGCGCCAGCAGCCAAACCGCAGGATATACTAACTATGGCTACACCTTC.

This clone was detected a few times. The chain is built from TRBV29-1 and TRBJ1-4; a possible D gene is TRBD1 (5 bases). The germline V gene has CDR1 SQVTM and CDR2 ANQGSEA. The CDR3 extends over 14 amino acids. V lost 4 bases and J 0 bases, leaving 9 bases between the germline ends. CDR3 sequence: CSVGGGATNEKLFF. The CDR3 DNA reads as TGCAGCGTTGGGGGGGGTGCAACTAATGAAAAACTGTTTTTT.

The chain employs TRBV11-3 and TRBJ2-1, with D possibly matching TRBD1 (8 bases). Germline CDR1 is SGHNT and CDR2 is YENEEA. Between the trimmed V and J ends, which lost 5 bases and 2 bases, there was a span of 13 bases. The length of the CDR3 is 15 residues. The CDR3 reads CASSPTGGAYNEQFF. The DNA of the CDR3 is TGTGCCAGCAGCCCTACAGGGGGGGCCTACAATGAGCAGTTCTTC.

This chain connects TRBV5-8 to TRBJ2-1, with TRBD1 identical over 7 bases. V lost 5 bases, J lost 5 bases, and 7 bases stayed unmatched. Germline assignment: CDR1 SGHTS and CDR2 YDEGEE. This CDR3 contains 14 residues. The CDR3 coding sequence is TGTGCCAGCAGAACTCGGGACAGAAACAATGAGCAGTTCTTC. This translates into CASRTRDRNNEQFF.

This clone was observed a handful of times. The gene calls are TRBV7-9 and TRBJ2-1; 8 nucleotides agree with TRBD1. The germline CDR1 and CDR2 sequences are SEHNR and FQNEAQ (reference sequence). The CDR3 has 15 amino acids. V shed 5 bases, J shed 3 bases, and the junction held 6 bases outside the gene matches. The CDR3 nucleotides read TGTGCCAGCAGCCTAACAGGGGGTAGCTACAATGAGCAGTTCTTC. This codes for CASSLTGGSYNEQFF.

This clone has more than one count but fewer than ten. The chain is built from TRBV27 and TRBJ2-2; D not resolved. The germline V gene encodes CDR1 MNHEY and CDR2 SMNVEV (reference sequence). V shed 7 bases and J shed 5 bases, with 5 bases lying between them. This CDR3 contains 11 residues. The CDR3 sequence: CASTKTGELFF. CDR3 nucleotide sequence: TGTGCCAGCACAAAAACCGGGGAGCTGTTTTTT.

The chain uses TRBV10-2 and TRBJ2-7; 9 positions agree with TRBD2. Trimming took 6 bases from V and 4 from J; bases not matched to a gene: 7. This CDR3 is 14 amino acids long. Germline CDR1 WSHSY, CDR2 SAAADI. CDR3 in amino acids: CASRGSGGLYEQYF. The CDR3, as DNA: TGCGCCAGCAGGGGTAGCGGGGGACTTTACGAGCAGTACTTC.

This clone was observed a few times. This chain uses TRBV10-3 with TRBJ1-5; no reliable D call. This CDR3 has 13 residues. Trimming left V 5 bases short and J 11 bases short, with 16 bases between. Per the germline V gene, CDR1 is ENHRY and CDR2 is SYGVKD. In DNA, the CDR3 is TGTGCCATCAGTTCCCTTGGGCCCTCGTCCCAGCATTTT. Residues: CAISSLGPSSQHF.

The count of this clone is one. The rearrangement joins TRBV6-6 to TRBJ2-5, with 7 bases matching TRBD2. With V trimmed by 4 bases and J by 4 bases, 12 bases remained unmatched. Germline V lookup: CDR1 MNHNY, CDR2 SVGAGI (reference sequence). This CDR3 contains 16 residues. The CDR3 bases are TGTGCCAGCAGTTTCACTCGGGGCGGGAGCGCAGAGACCCAGTACTTC. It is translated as CASSFTRGGSAETQYF.

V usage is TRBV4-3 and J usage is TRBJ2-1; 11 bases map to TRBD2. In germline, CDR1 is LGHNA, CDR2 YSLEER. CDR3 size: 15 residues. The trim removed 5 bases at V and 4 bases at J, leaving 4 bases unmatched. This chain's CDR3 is CASSTLAGGYNEQFF. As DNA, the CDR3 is TGCGCCAGCAGCACGCTAGCGGGAGGATACAATGAGCAGTTCTTC.

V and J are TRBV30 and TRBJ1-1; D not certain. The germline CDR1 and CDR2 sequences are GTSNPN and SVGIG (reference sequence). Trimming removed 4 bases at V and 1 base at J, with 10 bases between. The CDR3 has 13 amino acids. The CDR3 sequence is CAWNLLGNTEAFF. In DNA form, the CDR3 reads TGTGCCTGGAATTTACTAGGGAACACTGAAGCTTTCTTT.

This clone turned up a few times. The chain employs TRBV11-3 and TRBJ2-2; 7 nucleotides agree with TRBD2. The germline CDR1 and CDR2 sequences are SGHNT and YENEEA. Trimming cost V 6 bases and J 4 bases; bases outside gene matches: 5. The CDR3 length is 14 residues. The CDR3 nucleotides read TGTGCCAGCAGGGCTAGCGGACCCACCGGGGAGCTGTTTTTT. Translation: CASRASGPTGELFF.

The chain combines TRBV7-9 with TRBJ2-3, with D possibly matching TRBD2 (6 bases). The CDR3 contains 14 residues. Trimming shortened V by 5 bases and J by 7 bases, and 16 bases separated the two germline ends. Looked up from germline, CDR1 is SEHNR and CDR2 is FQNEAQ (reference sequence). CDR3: CASSGGGASNTQYF. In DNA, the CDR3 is TGTGCCAGCAGCGGTGGAGGGGCCTCCAATACGCAGTATTTT.

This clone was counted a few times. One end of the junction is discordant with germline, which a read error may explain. The CDR3 loop reads CASSAYERYF. CDR3 bases: TGTGCCAGCAGCGCGTACGAGCGGTACTTC. The chain is built from TRBV9 and TRBJ2-7, with unresolved D. CDR1 and CDR2 (germline): SGDLS, YYNGEE. The length of the CDR3 is 10 residues.

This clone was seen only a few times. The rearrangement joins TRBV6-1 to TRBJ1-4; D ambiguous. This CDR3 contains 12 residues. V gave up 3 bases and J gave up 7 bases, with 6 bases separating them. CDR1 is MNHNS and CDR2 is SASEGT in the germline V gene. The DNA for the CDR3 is TGTGCCAGCAGTGAGAGAGGTGAAAAACTGTTTTTT. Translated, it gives CASSERGEKLFF.